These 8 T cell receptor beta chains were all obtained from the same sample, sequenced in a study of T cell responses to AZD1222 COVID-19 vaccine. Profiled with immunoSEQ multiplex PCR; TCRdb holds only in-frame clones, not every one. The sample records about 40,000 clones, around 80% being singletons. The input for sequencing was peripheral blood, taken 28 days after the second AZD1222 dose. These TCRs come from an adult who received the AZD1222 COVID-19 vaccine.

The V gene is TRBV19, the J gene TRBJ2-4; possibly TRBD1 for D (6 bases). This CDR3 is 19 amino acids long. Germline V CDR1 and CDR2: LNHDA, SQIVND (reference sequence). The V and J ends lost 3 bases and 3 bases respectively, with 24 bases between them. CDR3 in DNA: TGTGCCAGTAGTATTTTAACAGGGTTGAGGGTTTCCGACAAAAACATTCAGTACTTC. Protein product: CASSILTGLRVSDKNIQYF.

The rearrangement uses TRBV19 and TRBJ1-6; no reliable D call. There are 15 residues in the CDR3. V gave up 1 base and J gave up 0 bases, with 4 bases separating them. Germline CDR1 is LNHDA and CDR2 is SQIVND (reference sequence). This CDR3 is CASSIAGSYNSPLHF. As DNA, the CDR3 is TGTGCCAGTAGTATAGCTGGCTCCTATAATTCACCCCTCCACTTT.

The CDR3: CASSFHTDTQYF. The DNA of the CDR3 is TGTGCCAGCAGCTTCCACACAGATACGCAGTATTTT. V and J are TRBV11-2 and TRBJ2-3, with D uncertain. Looked up from germline, CDR1 is SGHAT and CDR2 is FQNNGV. The CDR3 spans 12 residues. The ends were cut back, 3 bases at V and 2 bases at J, with 3 bases in the middle.

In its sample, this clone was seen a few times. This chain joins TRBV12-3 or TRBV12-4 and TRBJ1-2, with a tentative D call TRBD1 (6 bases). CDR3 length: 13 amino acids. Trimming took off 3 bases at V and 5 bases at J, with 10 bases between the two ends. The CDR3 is CASSFGRGYGYTF. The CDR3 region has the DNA TGTGCCAGCAGTTTTGGCAGGGGTTATGGCTACACCTTC.

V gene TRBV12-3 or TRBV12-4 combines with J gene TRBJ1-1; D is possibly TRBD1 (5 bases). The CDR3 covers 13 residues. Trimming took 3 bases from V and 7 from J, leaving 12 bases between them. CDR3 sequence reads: CASSFLGPSEAFF. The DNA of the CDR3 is TGTGCCAGCAGTTTCCTGGGGCCGAGTGAAGCTTTCTTT.

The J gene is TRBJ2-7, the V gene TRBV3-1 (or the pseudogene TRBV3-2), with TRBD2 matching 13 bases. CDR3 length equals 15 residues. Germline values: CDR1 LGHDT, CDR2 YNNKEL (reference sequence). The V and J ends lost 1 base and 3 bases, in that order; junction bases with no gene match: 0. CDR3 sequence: CASSQGLAGGYEQYF. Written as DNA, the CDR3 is TGTGCCAGCAGCCAAGGACTAGCGGGGGGCTACGAGCAGTACTTC.

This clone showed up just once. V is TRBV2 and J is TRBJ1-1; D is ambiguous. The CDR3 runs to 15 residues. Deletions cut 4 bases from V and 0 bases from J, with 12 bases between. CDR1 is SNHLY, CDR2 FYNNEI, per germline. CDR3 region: CASSVNSLVNTEAFF. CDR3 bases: TGTGCCAGCAGTGTTAACAGCCTAGTGAACACTGAAGCTTTCTTT.

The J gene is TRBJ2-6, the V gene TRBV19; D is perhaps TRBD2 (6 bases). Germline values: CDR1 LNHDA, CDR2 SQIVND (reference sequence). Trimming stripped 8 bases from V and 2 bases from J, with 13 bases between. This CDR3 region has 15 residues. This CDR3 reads CASCDGGAGANVLTF. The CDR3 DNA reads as TGTGCCAGTTGCGACGGGGGAGCTGGGGCCAACGTCCTGACTTTC. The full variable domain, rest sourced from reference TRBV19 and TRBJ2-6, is DGGITQSPKYLFRKEGQNVTLSCEQNLNHDAMYWYRQDPGQGLRLIYYSQIVNDFQKGDIAEGYSVSREKKESFPLTVTSAQKNPTAFYLCASCDGGAGANVLTFGAGSRLTVL.